This T cell receptor beta chain comes out of a study of T cells after yellow fever vaccination. Via MiXCR, TCRdb re-called the 5' RACE reads, giving one row per CDR3 protein. The repertoire consists of 300,000 to 350,000 distinct CDR3 sequences, with approximately 8% occurring once and the leading ten covering approximately 16%. The germline V gene has CDR1 SQVTM and CDR2 ANQGSEA. V shed 7 bases and J shed 7 bases, with 20 bases lying between them. There are 13 residues in the CDR3. This clonotype has only a few counts. The receptor's source is a man younger than 35 who received the YFV17D yellow fever vaccine. The sequencing used PBMCs, collected more than 35 days after the first yellow fever vaccination. This chain connects TRBV29-1 to TRBJ2-7; D may be TRBD1 (6 bases). CDR3: CSGILGGAGEQYF. In nucleotides, the CDR3 is TGCAGCGGGATACTAGGGGGAGCCGGGGAGCAGTACTTC.